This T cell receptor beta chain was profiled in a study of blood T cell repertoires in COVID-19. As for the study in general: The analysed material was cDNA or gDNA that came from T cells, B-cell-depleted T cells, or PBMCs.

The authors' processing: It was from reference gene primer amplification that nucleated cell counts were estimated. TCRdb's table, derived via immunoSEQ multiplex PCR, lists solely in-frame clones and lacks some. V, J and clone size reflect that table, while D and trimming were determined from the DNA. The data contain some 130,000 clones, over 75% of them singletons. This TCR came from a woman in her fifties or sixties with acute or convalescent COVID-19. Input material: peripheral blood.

The CDR3 region is CAWRGGSDTQYF. The CDR3 DNA reads as TGTGCCTGGAGGGGAGGGTCCGATACGCAGTATTTT. This chain joins TRBV30 and TRBJ2-3; 7 nucleotides align to TRBD2. The CDR3 is 12 amino acids. V gave up 3 bases and J gave up 6 bases; unmatched junction bases: 3. Germline V gene data show CDR1 as GTSNPN and CDR2 as SVGIG (reference sequence).